These T cell receptor beta chains were read from a single sample in a study of T cells in Graves' hyperthyroidism and ophthalmopathy. TCRdb ran MiXCR on the multiplex PCR reads and lists one entry per CDR3 protein. Here the sample spans 90,000 to 120,000 distinct CDR3 sequences, approximately 15% being singletons. Sequenced material: blood. Source of these receptors: a woman in her forties or fifties with Graves' hyperthyroidism. Each CDR3 is given with its conserved first and last residue. Each record gives: J gene, clone size, V gene, CDR3 protein. Expanded clones are given a class, and other clones once, few, many or no size at all.

TRBJ2-7	once	TRBV20-1	CSARSGLAYEQYF
TRBJ1-1	many	TRBV3-1	CASSRAGRRIVEAFF
TRBJ1-2	.	TRBV2	CVSLPDSYGCTF
TRBJ1-3	many	TRBV20-1	CSGYEDSTNTIYF
TRBJ2-7	many	TRBV28	CASSLGSGAGTYEQYF
TRBJ1-2	many	TRBV7-2	CASSLGGLGGYTF
TRBJ2-2	.	TRBV11-1	CASRRTWNTGELFF
TRBJ1-6	.	TRBV18	CASSPPGQGAHNSPLHF
TRBJ1-1	many	TRBV19	CASSIAVMNTEAFF
TRBJ2-1	many	TRBV11-2	CASSRDRAFYNEQFF
TRBJ2-3	many	TRBV3-1	CASNQGSGRAVGTDTQYF
TRBJ1-1	many	TRBV6-1	CATSTTTNTEAFF
TRBJ1-1	many	TRBV20-1	CSARDSTGSRESAFF
TRBJ1-4	.	TRBV5-1	CASSYGTGREKLFF
TRBJ1-1	.	TRBV3-1	CASSPQGGFVNTEAFF